The rows below give T cell receptor beta chains drawn from one sample of a study of shared clonotypes between healthy human individuals. Measured with immunoSEQ multiplex PCR; TCRdb has only the in-frame clones, and not every one. The data hold under 2,000,000 clones, with about 94% observed a single time. Input material: naive CD8+ T cells sorted from blood. The source is a man aged 18-30 years in good health. CDR3s include the opening cysteine and the closing phenylalanine or tryptophan. D genes are given only for firm matches. Size tells how often a clone was seen (once, few, many) or the class of an expanded clone, and some rows leave it out.

j_gene,d_gene,v_gene,abundance,CDR3nt,CDR3aa
TRBJ1-1,TRBD1,TRBV4-1,.,TGCGCCAGCAGCCACGGGACAGGGATAGGAGGCACTGAAGCTTTCTTT,CASSHGTGIGGTEAFF
TRBJ2-5,TRBD2,TRBV27,.,TGTGCCAGCAGTTTAAACCTAGCGGGAGAGACCCAGTACTTC,CASSLNLAGETQYF
TRBJ2-1,.,TRBV7-8,.,TGTGCCAGCAGCTTATTATCGGGGGTTCCTGAGCAGTTCTTC,CASSLLSGVPEQFF
TRBJ2-7,.,TRBV30,.,TGTGCCTGGAGGAGGGTCGGCGGGGCCCCCTACGAGCAGTACTTC,CAWRRVGGAPYEQYF
TRBJ2-7,.,TRBV4-1,.,TGCGCCAGCAGCCAAGGGACAGCCGGCTACGAGCAGTACTTC,CASSQGTAGYEQYF
TRBJ1-2,.,TRBV19,.,TGTGCCAGTAGTATACAGTATTTTCGTGAGGGCAACTATGGCTACACCTTC,CASSIQYFREGNYGYTF
TRBJ2-5,TRBD1,TRBV13,.,TGTGCCAGCAGCTCCGGACAGGCTGGAGGAGAGACCCAGTACTTC,CASSSGQAGGETQYF
TRBJ2-7,TRBD1,TRBV7-9,.,TGTGCCAGCAGCCCGACGATCGGGACAGGGGACTACGAGCAGTACTTC,CASSPTIGTGDYEQYF
TRBJ2-1,TRBD2,TRBV27,.,TGTGCCAGCAGCGGCGGGAGTTACAATGAGCAGTTCTTC,CASSGGSYNEQFF
TRBJ2-7,.,TRBV27,.,TGTGCCAGCAGTGTGGGTTGGCAGGGCTACGAGCAGTACTTC,CASSVGWQGYEQYF
TRBJ2-7,TRBD2,TRBV29-1,.,TGCAGCGTTGAAGATACACTAGCGGGGGCTTCCTACGAGCAGTACTTC,CSVEDTLAGASYEQYF
TRBJ2-7,.,TRBV14,.,TGTGCCAGCAGCCCCGTGGCAGGGGTACACGAGCAGTACTTC,CASSPVAGVHEQYF
TRBJ1-2,.,TRBV15,.,TGTGCCACCAGCTCCGGGATAAACTATGGCTACACCTTC,CATSSGINYGYTF
TRBJ2-6,.,TRBV27,once,TGTGCCAGCAGCCGCAATCCTGGGGCCAACGTCCTGACTTTC,CASSRNPGANVLTF
TRBJ2-7,.,TRBV28,.,TGTGCCAGCAGGGTAGGGATCGGGACGGTCTACGAGCAGTACTTC,CASRVGIGTVYEQYF
TRBJ2-1,.,TRBV12-2,.,TGTGCAAGTCGCCGGGAGGGGGTCGCCTACAATGAGCAGTTCTTC,CASRREGVAYNEQFF
TRBJ2-4,.,TRBV28,.,TGTGCCAGCATGCCATTAGCCAAAAACATTCAGTACTTC,CASMPLAKNIQYF
TRBJ2-7,TRBD1,TRBV4-1,.,TGCGCCAGCAGCCACCCCCCCGGGACAGGAGCCTACGAGCAGTACTTC,CASSHPPGTGAYEQYF
TRBJ2-7,.,TRBV4-1,.,TGCGCCAGCAGCCAAGAACAAGGGCCTCGGTACGAGCAGTACTTC,CASSQEQGPRYEQYF